A selection of T cell receptor beta chains follows, all from one sample in a study of Graves' ophthalmopathy and Graves' hyperthyroidism. TCRdb itself ran the multiplex PCR reads through MiXCR, one entry per CDR3 protein. The top ten hold approximately 9% of the sample, which has 170,000 or so distinct CDR3 sequences, 35% to 45% seen once. The source material was peripheral blood. The receptor source for this set is a man aged 30 to 45 with Graves' ophthalmopathy. The conserved cysteine and the conserved F or W are not part of the CDR3 here. Each record gives: CDR3 protein, D gene, V gene, CDR3 length, J gene. A D gene is named only where the DNA matches it firmly.

CDR3aa: ASSTLQGANGYT
d_gene: TRBD1
v_gene: TRBV11-2
len: 12
j_gene: TRBJ1-2

CDR3aa: ASSYSGDRGSPLH
d_gene: TRBD1
v_gene: TRBV6-5
len: 13
j_gene: TRBJ1-6

CDR3aa: SARVSQSQY
d_gene: -
v_gene: TRBV20-1
len: 9
j_gene: TRBJ2-5

CDR3aa: ASSPVPGSTEAF
d_gene: -
v_gene: TRBV12-3/TRBV12-4
len: 12
j_gene: TRBJ1-1

CDR3aa: ATSDFSTGEQY
d_gene: -
v_gene: TRBV24-1
len: 11
j_gene: TRBJ2-7

CDR3aa: ASTGGQHQETQY
d_gene: -
v_gene: TRBV27
len: 12
j_gene: TRBJ2-5

CDR3aa: ASRVVTGTHTGELF
d_gene: -
v_gene: TRBV6-2/TRBV6-3
len: 14
j_gene: TRBJ2-2

CDR3aa: SVVGAPRETQY
d_gene: -
v_gene: TRBV29-1
len: 11
j_gene: TRBJ2-5

CDR3aa: ASRSAEHTEAF
d_gene: -
v_gene: TRBV19
len: 11
j_gene: TRBJ1-1

CDR3aa: SARDRAGASETQY
d_gene: TRBD2
v_gene: TRBV20-1
len: 13
j_gene: TRBJ2-5